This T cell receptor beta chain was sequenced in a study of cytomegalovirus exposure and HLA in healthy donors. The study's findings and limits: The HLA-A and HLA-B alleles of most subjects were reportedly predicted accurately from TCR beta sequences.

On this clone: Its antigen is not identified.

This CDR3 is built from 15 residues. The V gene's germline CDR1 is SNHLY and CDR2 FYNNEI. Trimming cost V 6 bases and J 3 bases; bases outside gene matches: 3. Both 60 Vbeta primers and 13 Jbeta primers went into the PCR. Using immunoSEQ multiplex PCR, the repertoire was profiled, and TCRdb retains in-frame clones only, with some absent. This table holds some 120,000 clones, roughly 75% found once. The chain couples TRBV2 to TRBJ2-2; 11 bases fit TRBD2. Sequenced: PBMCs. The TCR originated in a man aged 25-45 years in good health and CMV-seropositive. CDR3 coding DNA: TGTGCCAGCAGATATAGCGGGGGGGACACCGGGGAGCTGTTTTTT. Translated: CASRYSGGDTGELFF.